This TCR beta chain is drawn from a study of blood T cell repertoires in COVID-19. Overall study context: The samples span acute and convalescent COVID-19 from the United States, Italy and Spain.

Per the study methods: Researchers report that nucleated cell counts were estimated from reference gene primer amplification. The method was immunoSEQ multiplex PCR; TCRdb's version includes in-frame clones alone and lacks a portion of them. For V, J and clone size, that table is used; D and trimming come from the DNA. The sample holds about 180,000 clones, around 80% seen once. Germline CDR1 is SGDLS and CDR2 is YYNGEE. The CDR3 runs to 17 residues. V shed 0 bases and J shed 1 base, with 16 bases lying between them. This clone was detected a few times. This chain joins TRBV9 and TRBJ2-5; the D gene is possibly TRBD1 (5 bases). The specimen was peripheral blood. The sequence was collected from a woman of 80 years or more with COVID-19, enrolled during active disease. The CDR3: CASSVGAQGTLQETQYF. The DNA for the CDR3 is TGTGCCAGCAGCGTAGGAGCCCAGGGAACCCTCCAAGAGACCCAGTACTTC. Full variable domain (outside the CDR3, taken from reference TRBV9 and TRBJ2-5): DSGVTQTPKHLITATGQRVTLRCSPRSGDLSVYWYQQSLDQGLQFLIQYYNGEERAKGNILERFSAQQFPDLHSELNLSSLELGDSALYFCASSVGAQGTLQETQYFGPGTRLLVL.